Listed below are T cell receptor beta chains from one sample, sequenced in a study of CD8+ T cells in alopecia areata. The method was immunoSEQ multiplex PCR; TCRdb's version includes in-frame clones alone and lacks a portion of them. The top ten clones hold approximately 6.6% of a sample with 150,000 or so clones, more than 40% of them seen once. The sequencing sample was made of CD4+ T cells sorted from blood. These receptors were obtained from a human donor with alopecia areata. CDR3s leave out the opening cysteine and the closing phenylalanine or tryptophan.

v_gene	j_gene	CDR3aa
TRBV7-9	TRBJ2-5	ASPGELGETQY
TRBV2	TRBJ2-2	ASKAGVNTGELF
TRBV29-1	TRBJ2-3	SVEGRNTDTQY
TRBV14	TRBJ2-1	ASSHINYNEQF
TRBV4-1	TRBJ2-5	ASSTGGLETQY
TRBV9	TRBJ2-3	ASSVRLAGADTQY
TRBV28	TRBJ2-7	ASSYSGVTYEQY
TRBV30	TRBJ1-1	AWSTWGGAGTEAF
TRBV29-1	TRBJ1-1	SAGTVEAF
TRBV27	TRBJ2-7	ASSSGQGRYEQY
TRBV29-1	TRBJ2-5	SVESGSGTQY
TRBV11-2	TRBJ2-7	ASSVTTGTGYEQY
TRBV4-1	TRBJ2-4	ASSQDVSGRNIQY
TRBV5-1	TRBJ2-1	ASSLGLAGREGEQF
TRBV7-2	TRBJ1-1	ASSLIGNTEAF
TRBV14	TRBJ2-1	ASSQWTGANNEQF
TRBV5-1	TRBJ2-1	ASSPGLASDEQF
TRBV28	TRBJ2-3	ASSNAGTLADTQY
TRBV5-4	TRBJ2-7	ASSLLPGGYEQY
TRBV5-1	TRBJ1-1	ASSPRGMNTEAF
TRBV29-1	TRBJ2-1	SVELGLRHNEQF
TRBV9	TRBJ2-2	ASSVIVVLGQANSGELF
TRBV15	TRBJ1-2	ATSREQNYGYT
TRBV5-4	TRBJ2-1	ASSLRAGDSNEQF
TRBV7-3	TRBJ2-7	ASSPGVGREQY
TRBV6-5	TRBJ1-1	ASSYLENTEAF
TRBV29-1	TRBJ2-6	SVEQGAHGANVLT
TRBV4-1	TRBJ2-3	ASSQGLAGFTDTQY
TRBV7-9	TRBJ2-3	ASSLAVRNTQY
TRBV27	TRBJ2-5	ASRDVQETQY
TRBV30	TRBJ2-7	AWSDKQESSYEQY
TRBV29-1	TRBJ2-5	SVLPGGQETQY
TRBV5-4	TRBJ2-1	ASSQGTSGRALDNEQF